A selection of T cell receptor beta chains follows, all from one sample in a study of blood T cell repertoires in COVID-19. Clones were read by immunoSEQ multiplex PCR, and TCRdb kept only the in-frame ones, dropping some. The sample has 310,000 or so clones, approximately 90% seen once. Specimen: PBMCs or T cells enriched from blood (not recorded which). The receptor source for this set is a woman aged 25 to 39 who had recovered from COVID-19. Each CDR3 is given with its conserved first and last residue. Fields, in order: CDR3 length, clone size, D gene, J gene, V gene, CDR3 DNA, CDR3 protein. D genes are given only for firm matches. Not every row has a clone size; where given, it reads once, few, many or a size class.

15,.,TRBD1,TRBJ1-5,TRBV19,TGTGCCAGTAGTCCTCCCAGGGGGTCCTTAGAGCCCCAGCATTTT,CASSPPRGSLEPQHF
12,.,.,TRBJ2-5,TRBV6-5,TGTGCCAGCAGTTACTCGACGGGGACCCAGTACTTC,CASSYSTGTQYF
13,.,TRBD1,TRBJ1-6,TRBV25-1,TGTGCCAGCAACTGGCAGGGGGGTGGGCCCCTCCACTTT,CASNWQGGGPLHF
14,.,.,TRBJ1-6,TRBV6-4,TGTGCCAGCAGTGAAGGTCAGGGTGATTCACCCCTCCACTTT,CASSEGQGDSPLHF
13,.,.,TRBJ1-1,TRBV30,TGTGCCTGGGCGGGGGGTGTGAACACTGAAGCTTTCTTT,CAWAGGVNTEAFF
15,.,.,TRBJ1-4,TRBV5-1,TGCGCCAGCACCCACGGGGGAGCAACTAATGAAAAACTGTTTTTT,CASTHGGATNEKLFF
15,.,.,TRBJ1-2,TRBV11-2,TGTGCCAGCAGCTCAATTCGGGGTACTAACTATGGCTACACCTTC,CASSSIRGTNYGYTF
14,.,TRBD1,TRBJ1-1,TRBV10-3,TGTGCCATCAGCTTGGACAGGGACGGGACTGAAGCTTTCTTT,CAISLDRDGTEAFF
16,.,.,TRBJ1-5,TRBV30,TGTGCCTGGAGTGTCACAGGTCAATATAGCAATCAGCCCCAGCATTTT,CAWSVTGQYSNQPQHF
12,.,TRBD1,TRBJ1-4,TRBV13,TGTGCCAGCAGCTCCTTACAGGGGGGGAGGTTTTTT,CASSSLQGGRFF
11,.,.,TRBJ1-5,TRBV29-1,TGCAGCCTGGTAGTCTTTCAGCCCCAGCATTTT,CSLVVFQPQHF
13,.,.,TRBJ1-2,TRBV7-2,TGTGCCAGCAGCCAAGACAGCTTCTATGGCTACACCTTC,CASSQDSFYGYTF
15,.,TRBD2,TRBJ2-7,TRBV4-1,TGCGCCAGCAGCCAAGCCGTAGCGGGGTTCTACGAGCAGTACTTC,CASSQAVAGFYEQYF
13,.,.,TRBJ2-3,TRBV4-2,TGTGCCAGCAGCCAAGGCCGGGAAGATACGCAGTATTTT,CASSQGREDTQYF
13,.,TRBD1,TRBJ1-2,TRBV4-2,TGTGCCAGCAGCCAGACAGGGGGTGCTGGCTACACCTTC,CASSQTGGAGYTF
15,.,TRBD2,TRBJ2-7,TRBV5-1,TGCGCCAGCAGCTTCCGGGCGGGAGGAACCTACGAGCAGTACTTC,CASSFRAGGTYEQYF
12,.,TRBD1,TRBJ1-1,TRBV29-1,TGCAGCGTTGAAGTGGGACAGGGGGGTGCTTTCTTT,CSVEVGQGGAFF
13,.,.,TRBJ1-1,TRBV18,TGTGCCAGCTCATTGGACAGAAACACTGAAGCTTTCTTT,CASSLDRNTEAFF
17,.,TRBD2,TRBJ2-3,TRBV18,TGTGCCAGCTCACCAGCGGCTAGCGGGGGCAGCACAGATACGCAGTATTTT,CASSPAASGGSTDTQYF
16,.,TRBD1,TRBJ1-1,TRBV5-1,TGCGCCAGCAGCTTACCCCCGGGACAGACGAACACTGAAGCTTTCTTT,CASSLPPGQTNTEAFF
18,once,TRBD2,TRBJ2-2,TRBV5-1,TGCGCCAGCAGCTTGGTAGCGGGGGGGTACGCGAACACCGGGGAGCTGTTTTTT,CASSLVAGGYANTGELFF
13,.,.,TRBJ1-1,TRBV15,TGTGCCGCGGGAAGGGACCGTACGGGTGAAGCTTTCTTT,CAAGRDRTGEAFF
14,.,.,TRBJ1-5,TRBV6-5,TGTGCCAGCAGTTCCCGGGATGGCAATCAGCCCCAGCATTTT,CASSSRDGNQPQHF
17,.,TRBD1,TRBJ1-3,TRBV4-2,TGTGCCAGCAGCGGAGGGATAGGGGGCCCCTCTGGAAACACCATATATTTT,CASSGGIGGPSGNTIYF
16,.,TRBD2,TRBJ2-1,TRBV18,TGTGCCAGCTCACCACCTCCTAGCGGGGGGTACAATGAGCAGTTCTTC,CASSPPPSGGYNEQFF
15,.,.,TRBJ1-3,TRBV19,TGTGCCAGTAGGACCGGGACGGGGGTTGGAAACACCATATATTTT,CASRTGTGVGNTIYF
15,.,TRBD1,TRBJ1-5,TRBV7-2,TGTGCCAGCAGCCCCGGGGACAGGGCGGATCAGCCCCAGCATTTT,CASSPGDRADQPQHF
13,.,TRBD1,TRBJ1-1,TRBV30,TGTGCCTGGAGTGGGACAGGGCGCACTGAAGCTTTCTTT,CAWSGTGRTEAFF
13,few,TRBD1,TRBJ1-2,TRBV5-1,TGCGCCAGCAGCTTGGACAGGGGCTATGGCTACACCTTC,CASSLDRGYGYTF
17,.,.,TRBJ2-3,TRBV3-1/TRBV3-2,TGTGCCAGCAGCCAAGATGAAGCGGAGAAACACACAGATACGCAGTATTTT,CASSQDEAEKHTDTQYF
13,.,.,TRBJ1-2,TRBV19,TGTGCCAGTACAGTCAGGGCCGACTATGGCTACACCTTC,CASTVRADYGYTF
14,.,.,TRBJ2-3,TRBV29-1,TGCAGCGTTGAAAATAGCGGAGGCACAGATACGCAGTATTTT,CSVENSGGTDTQYF
15,.,TRBD1,TRBJ2-3,TRBV9,TGTGCCAGCAGCGCGAGGACAGGGAGCACAGATACGCAGTATTTT,CASSARTGSTDTQYF
15,.,TRBD2,TRBJ2-7,TRBV27,TGTGCCAGCAGTTTAGGCGGGGGGGCTCCCTACGAGCAGTACTTC,CASSLGGGAPYEQYF
15,once,.,TRBJ1-3,TRBV7-9,TGTGCCAGCAGCTCCACGAGGGCGAGTGGAAACACCATATATTTT,CASSSTRASGNTIYF
16,.,TRBD1,TRBJ2-7,TRBV4-1,TGCGCCAGCAGCCAATTGCCGGGACAGGGGCACTACGAGCAGTACTTC,CASSQLPGQGHYEQYF
19,.,.,TRBJ1-6,TRBV4-1,TGCGCCAGCAGCCAAGTGCAGGCCGTAGGGGGTATACTCAATTCACCCCTCCACTTT,CASSQVQAVGGILNSPLHF
16,.,.,TRBJ1-1,TRBV29-1,TGCAGCGTGGAACCGGAGCCGGGGGGGCGCAACACTGAAGCTTTCTTT,CSVEPEPGGRNTEAFF
12,.,.,TRBJ1-1,TRBV30,TGTGCCTACAGATCACTGTCCCCTGAAGCTTTCTTT,CAYRSLSPEAFF
13,.,TRBD1,TRBJ1-4,TRBV2,TGTGCCAGCAGACGGACAGGGGAGGAAAAACTGTTTTTT,CASRRTGEEKLFF
15,.,.,TRBJ2-1,TRBV19,TGTGCCAGCCGCGCCGTGGGGGGTTCCTACAATGAGCAGTTCTTC,CASRAVGGSYNEQFF
11,once,.,TRBJ1-6,TRBV30,TGTGCCTGGAGCGACTCTTCACCCCTCCACTTT,CAWSDSSPLHF
15,.,TRBD1,TRBJ1-1,TRBV6-5,TGTGCCAGCAGTACTAGACAGGGGCTGAACACTGAAGCTTTCTTT,CASSTRQGLNTEAFF
12,few,.,TRBJ2-7,TRBV19,TGTGCCAGTAGTACTCCTAGCTCCGAGCAGTACTTC,CASSTPSSEQYF
14,.,TRBD1,TRBJ1-1,TRBV5-1,TGCGCCAGCAGCCGTGGACAGGGAGACACTGAAGCTTTCTTT,CASSRGQGDTEAFF
13,.,TRBD2,TRBJ2-7,TRBV7-2,TGTGCCAGCAGCCTCCGGGAGGGCTACGAGCAGTACTTC,CASSLREGYEQYF
19,.,TRBD1,TRBJ2-3,TRBV3-1/TRBV3-2,TGTGCCAGCAGCCAAGATTCGTTCGGGACAGGGAACTCAGACGATACGCAGTATTTT,CASSQDSFGTGNSDDTQYF
15,.,.,TRBJ1-3,TRBV7-2,TGTGCCAGCAGCCTAGCCGGACACTTCGGAAACACCATATATTTT,CASSLAGHFGNTIYF
17,.,TRBD1,TRBJ1-1,TRBV5-1,TGCGCCAGCAGCCAGCCGGGACAGGGGGCTGGTAACACTGAAGCTTTCTTT,CASSQPGQGAGNTEAFF
15,.,.,TRBJ1-5,TRBV5-1,TGCGCCAGCAGCCCGACAGGAGTTAGCAATCAGCCCCAGCATTTT,CASSPTGVSNQPQHF
14,once,.,TRBJ1-1,TRBV3-1/TRBV3-2,TGTGCCAGCAGCCCTTCGTCCAGTAACACTGAAGCTTTCTTT,CASSPSSSNTEAFF
17,.,TRBD1,TRBJ1-1,TRBV15,TGTGCCACCGCCCCCGGGGGACAGTTGGGCCCAAACACTGAAGCTTTCTTT,CATAPGGQLGPNTEAFF
13,few,TRBD1,TRBJ1-1,TRBV29-1,TGCAGCGTTGTACCGGGACAGACCACTGAAGCTTTCTTT,CSVVPGQTTEAFF